This T cell receptor (beta chain) was sequenced in a study of OX40 agonist ivuxolimab in advanced cancers. In the study overall: Under the entry rules, prior anti-PD-1, anti-PD-L1 or anti-CTLA-4 therapy was allowed, and roughly 41% had some. Points from the study as a whole: Clones of CD4+ and CD8+ blood T cells grew by week 6 at doses of 0.1 to 3.0 mg/kg. The study did not work out the antigen specificity of the expanded peripheral T cells.

Note on this clone: Its target is unknown.

V was clipped by 1 base and J by 0 bases, with 19 bases between them. CDR3 length: 18 amino acids. Per germline, CDR1 MGHRA and CDR2 YSYEKL. The table came from immunoSEQ multiplex PCR; TCRdb's copy has only in-frame clones and leaves some out. This table holds fewer than 95,000 clones, roughly 80% found once. J is TRBJ2-7 and V is TRBV4-1; TRBD1 is a possible D gene (6 bases). Sequenced here: CD4+ or CD8+ T cells sorted from blood, sampled in a trial of the OX40 agonist ivuxolimab. The receptor was derived from an adult with an advanced solid tumor such as melanoma, head and neck, liver or kidney cancer. CDR3 nucleotide sequence: TGCGCCAGCAGCCAAGGCCCCCCTCCAGGGGCCAGCTCCTACGAGCAGTACTTC. It is translated as CASSQGPPPGASSYEQYF.